This T cell receptor beta chain was recovered during a study of tumor-infiltrating lymphocytes in oesophageal squamous cell carcinoma. This CDR3 has 15 residues. Germline V gene data show CDR1 as SGHVS and CDR2 as FNYEAQ. In TCRdb, the PCR reads were re-called with MiXCR into one record per CDR3 protein. The data contain some 10,000 distinct CDR3 sequences, under 70% of them singletons. The sample consisted of esophageal tumor tissue. The V and J genes are TRBV7-6 and TRBJ2-5; D is ambiguous. The better agreement between TRBJ2-7 and the DNA end casts doubt on the J call. The source is a female donor with esophageal squamous cell carcinoma. CDR3 nucleotide sequence: TGTGCCAGCAGCTCTCTTACGTCAGGAGCCTACGAGCAGTACTTC. It encodes CASSSLTSGAYEQYF.